Listed here are 10 T cell receptor beta chains from one sample, sequenced in a study of regulatory T cells in long-lasting Graves disease. The TCR beta library used iRepertoire HTBI primers with Arm-PCR amplification of CDR3. TCRdb used MiXCR to reprocess the multiplex PCR reads, holding one entry per CDR3 protein. The data show about 380,000 distinct CDR3 sequences, 15% seen once. Specified time point: newly diagnosed GD, antithyroid drugs for less than 3 months. Generation of the TCR library employed RNA extracted from PBMCs. Sequences were derived from peripheral blood mononuclear cells (PBMCs), sampled at new diagnosis, from a patient treated with antithyroid drugs. These receptors came from a female donor with Graves disease.

In this sample, this clonotype turned up a few times. The rearrangement joins TRBV19 to TRBJ1-2; D not resolved. Per germline, CDR1 LNHDA and CDR2 SQIVND (reference sequence). This CDR3 region has 13 residues. V dropped 5 bases and J dropped 7 bases, with 14 bases sitting between them. The CDR3 DNA is TGTGCCAGTAGTGTAACCCAAGGCGGTGGCTACACCTTC. Translation gives CASSVTQGGGYTF.

This clonotype was found many times. The V and J genes are TRBV20-1 and TRBJ2-5; 8 bases align to TRBD2. Per germline, CDR1 DFQATT and CDR2 SNEGSKA (reference sequence). J lost 5 bases, V lost 6 bases, and 20 bases had no gene match. The CDR3 length is 17 residues. The CDR3 nucleotides read TGCAGTGCCCTATTGCCCGCGGGAGGCCCTGAGGTGGAGACCCAGTACTTC. Protein product: CSALLPAGGPEVETQYF.

In regard to this clonotype: This probably arose from a read error, given a far larger clone one base away. The V call is TRBV28, the J call TRBJ2-1; D may match TRBD1 or TRBD2 (7 bases each). The V end lost 6 bases, the J end lost 10 bases, and 19 bases lay between the germline ends. The CDR3 is 14 residues long. Germline V lookup: CDR1 MDHEN, CDR2 SYDVKM. The CDR3 reads CASRAQGEGYEQFF. CDR3 bases: TGTGCCAGCAGAGCCCAGGGGGAGGGCTACGAGCAGTTCTTC.

The chain carries TRBV2 and TRBJ2-7, with TRBD2 identical over 7 bases. V gave up 7 bases and J gave up 4 bases; unmatched junction bases: 7. CDR1 and CDR2 (germline): SNHLY, FYNNEI. The CDR3 loop spans 13 amino acids. The CDR3 DNA is TGTGCCAGCAACATTGTGGGAGGGTACGAGCAGTACTTC. Amino acids: CASNIVGGYEQYF.

Ten or more counts support this clonotype. The chain links TRBV29-1 to TRBJ2-7, with 7 bases aligning to TRBD1. This CDR3 spans 15 amino acids. V lost 0 bases, J lost 3 bases, and 8 bases stayed unmatched. Germline CDR1 is SQVTM and CDR2 is ANQGSEA. CDR3 nucleotide sequence: TGCAGCGTTGAAGAGGGCAGGGGACAGCTCTACGAGCAGTACTTC. It translates to CSVEEGRGQLYEQYF.

The sample holds many counts of this clonotype. The chain uses TRBV6-1 and TRBJ2-2; D possibly corresponds to TRBD1 (5 bases). The CDR3 runs 16 residues. V was shortened by 1 base and J by 3 bases, with 12 bases between the two germline ends. Per germline, CDR1 MNHNS and CDR2 SASEGT. As DNA, the CDR3 is TGTGCCAGCAGTGAAGGTGAAGGGGTCTACACCGGGGAGCTGTTTTTT. Protein sequence: CASSEGEGVYTGELFF.

This clonotype has a count of ten or more. The rearrangement links TRBV7-2 to TRBJ2-3; 7 bases align to TRBD2. V shed 5 bases and J 10 bases; nucleotides not matched to a gene: 6. The CDR3 extends over 12 amino acids. CDR1 is SGHTA, CDR2 FQGNSA, per germline. CDR3 sequence: CASSPSGVAQYF. In DNA, the CDR3 is TGTGCCAGCAGCCCTAGCGGAGTAGCGCAGTATTTT.

This chain joins TRBV29-1 and TRBJ2-5; 9 bases are a match to TRBD2. The CDR3 extends over 19 amino acids. J gave up 5 bases and V 0 bases, and 19 bases lay outside the gene matches. Per germline, CDR1 SQVTM and CDR2 ANQGSEA. CDR3 region: CSVEDLGLAGTTRGETQYF. The CDR3 DNA follows: TGCAGCGTTGAAGATCTGGGGCTAGCGGGAACCACCAGGGGGGAGACCCAGTACTTC.

Many counts were recorded for this clonotype. This sequence joins TRBV2 and TRBJ1-4; 7 nucleotides match TRBD1. V trimming: 8 bases; J trimming: 7 bases; junction bases outside the gene matches: 7. Germline values: CDR1 SNHLY, CDR2 FYNNEI. The CDR3 is 13 residues long. The CDR3 nucleotides are TGTGCCAGCGAAAGAGGGGGCCTTGAAAAACTGTTTTTT. It codes for CASERGGLEKLFF.

Points on this clonotype: Just one base apart from a much larger clone, this may be a read error. The chain combines TRBV7-9 with TRBJ1-1, with D uncertain. The CDR3 is 13 amino acids. Germline CDR1 and CDR2: SEHNR and FQNEAQ (reference sequence). The CDR3 region is CGSSFWKGTEAFF. CDR3 nucleotides: TGTGGCAGCAGCTTTTGGAAGGGCACTGAAGCTTTCTTT. The full variable domain, rest sourced from reference TRBV7-9 and TRBJ1-1, is DTGVSQNPRHKITKRGQNVTFRCDPISEHNRLYWYRQTLGQGPEFLTYFQNEAQLEKSRLLSDRFSAERPKGSFSTLEIQRTEQGDSAMYLCGSSFWKGTEAFFGQGTRLTVV.